These 16 T cell receptor beta chains came from one sample sequenced in a study of fetal regulatory T cell absence and autoimmunity. Only in-frame clones appear in the TCRdb table, and some are missing; sequencing was by immunoSEQ multiplex PCR. The table records approximately 49,000 clones, roughly 80% of them present only once. Specimen: cord blood. Receptors originate from a newborn boy with IPEX syndrome.

V and J are TRBV5-1 and TRBJ2-1, with a weak D call TRBD1 (6 bases). Germline CDR1 is SGHRS and CDR2 is YFSETQ. V gave up 4 bases and J gave up 1 base, with 21 bases separating them. The CDR3 length is 18 residues. CDR3 sequence (DNA): TGCGCCAGCAGCCACATAGGTTTGGGACACGAGTCCTACAATGAGCAGTTCTTC. Protein product: CASSHIGLGHESYNEQFF. The full variable domain, in which reference TRBV5-1 and TRBJ2-1 provide the parts outside the CDR3, is KAGVTQTPRYLIKTRGQQVTLSCSPISGHRSVSWYQQTPGQGLQFLFEYFSETQRNKGNFPGRFSGRQFSNSRSEMNVSTLELGDSALYLCASSHIGLGHESYNEQFFGPGTRLTVL.

The chain combines TRBV27 with TRBJ2-3; tentatively, D is TRBD1 (5 bases). Germline CDR1 and CDR2: MNHEY and SMNVEV (reference sequence). V gave up 4 bases and J gave up 4 bases, with 15 bases separating them. This CDR3 is built from 15 residues. CDR3 sequence reads: CASSWWAGIPDTQYF. The CDR3 DNA reads as TGTGCCAGCAGTTGGTGGGCAGGGATCCCAGATACGCAGTATTTT.

This clone is a singleton in its sample. The chain employs TRBV9 and TRBJ2-7, with D perhaps matching TRBD1 or TRBD2 (5 bases each). The CDR3 is made up of 16 amino acids. In germline, CDR1 is SGDLS, CDR2 YYNGEE. V gave up 4 bases and J gave up 1 base, with 18 bases separating them. Written as DNA, the CDR3 is TGTGCCAGCAGCCCCGGTGGGGACGGGATTTCCTACGAGCAGTACTTC. This encodes CASSPGGDGISYEQYF.

The chain has TRBV6-1 and TRBJ2-5, with 7 positions matching TRBD2. The CDR3 extends over 17 amino acids. Germline assignment: CDR1 MNHNS and CDR2 SASEGT. V trimming: 1 base; J trimming: 4 bases; junction bases outside the gene matches: 12. The CDR3 is CASSEVVGGGKRETQYF. The CDR3, as DNA: TGTGCCAGCAGTGAAGTTGTTGGGGGGGGTAAAAGAGAGACCCAGTACTTC.

CDR3 coding DNA: TGCGCCAGCAGCCCGTTACAGGGGACTGGAAACACCATATATTTT. Protein: CASSPLQGTGNTIYF. The V and J genes are TRBV5-1 and TRBJ1-3; 7 bases align to TRBD1. Per the germline V gene, CDR1 is SGHRS and CDR2 is YFSETQ. CDR3 size: 15 residues. J lost 2 bases, V lost 4 bases, and 6 bases had no gene match.

This chain connects TRBV30 to TRBJ2-7, with 8 bases fitting TRBD1. This CDR3 spans 13 amino acids. V dropped 3 bases and J dropped 2; count of bases not matched to a gene: 3. CDR1 is GTSNPN, CDR2 SVGIG, per germline (reference sequence). The CDR3, as DNA: TGTGCCTGGAGGCGGACAGGGACCTACGAGCAGTACTTC. It translates to CAWRRTGTYEQYF.

This chain connects TRBV6-5 to TRBJ2-5; 7 bases agree with TRBD2. The CDR3 totals 16 residues. Germline-derived CDR1 and CDR2 are MNHEY and SVGAGI. V was pared by 0 bases and J by 5 bases, with 9 bases of the junction left unmatched. DNA for the CDR3: TGTGCCAGCAGTTACTCTCCGCGGGGGACGCTGGAGACCCAGTACTTC. This gives the protein CASSYSPRGTLETQYF.

V and J are TRBV5-6 and TRBJ2-7, with D perhaps TRBD1 (5 bases). The germline V gene has CDR1 SGHDT and CDR2 YYEEEE. The CDR3 contains 14 residues. V was shortened by 3 bases and J by 6 bases, with 16 bases between the two germline ends. The chain's CDR3 is CASSSTETRFEQYF. The DNA of the CDR3 is TGTGCCAGCAGCTCGACAGAAACGAGGTTCGAGCAGTACTTC.

This clone turned up a few times. The rearrangement links TRBV10-3 to TRBJ2-7, with D perhaps matching TRBD2 (6 bases). CDR3 length: 14 amino acids. Germline V CDR1 and CDR2: ENHRY, SYGVKD. V was pared by 0 bases and J by 0 bases, with 6 bases between. This chain's CDR3 is CAISESSGSYEQYF. The CDR3 DNA reads as TGTGCCATCAGTGAGTCTAGCGGCTCCTACGAGCAGTACTTC.

This clone was detected only a few times. CDR3 protein: CASSLAGADEQYF. The CDR3 DNA reads as TGTGCCAGCAGCTTAGCGGGAGCTGACGAGCAGTACTTC. The V gene is TRBV7-2, the J gene TRBJ2-7; D may be TRBD2 (5 bases). Trimming left V 0 bases short and J 5 bases short, with 8 bases between. The CDR3 contains 13 residues. Per the germline V gene, CDR1 is SGHTA and CDR2 is FQGNSA.

The chain has TRBV14 and TRBJ2-3, with 11 bases lining up with TRBD2. The germline gives CDR1 SGHDN, CDR2 FVKESK. CDR3 length: 20 amino acids. Trimming cost V 3 bases and J 3 bases; bases outside gene matches: 17. CDR3 nucleotide sequence: TGTGCCAGCAGCCACGGGGGGCTAGCGGGAGGCCCACTTGGAACAGATACGCAGTATTTT. It is translated as CASSHGGLAGGPLGTDTQYF.

The rearrangement links TRBV19 to TRBJ1-2; no definite D call. CDR1 and CDR2 from the germline V gene are LNHDA and SQIVND (reference sequence). The length of the CDR3 is 13 residues. Trimming took off 3 bases at V and 1 base at J, with 6 bases between the two ends. The CDR3 nucleotides read TGTGCCAGTAGTATCCGGGTTAACTATGGCTACACCTTC. Translated, it gives CASSIRVNYGYTF.

The chain combines TRBV5-5 with TRBJ2-7; D gene unclear. Germline loops: CDR1 SGHKS, CDR2 YYEKEE (reference sequence). Deletions cut 1 base from V and 0 bases from J, with 5 bases between. The CDR3 covers 13 residues. CDR3 loop: CASSLRSSYEQYF. The DNA of the CDR3 is TGTGCCAGCAGCTTGCGGAGCTCCTACGAGCAGTACTTC.

The V call is TRBV13, the J call TRBJ2-7; 8 bases line up with TRBD1. This CDR3 region has 14 residues. The germline V gene encodes CDR1 PRHDT and CDR2 FYEKMQ (reference sequence). The junction had 6 bases not matched to a gene; V was cut back by 5 bases and J by 3 bases. The CDR3 nucleotides are TGTGCCAGCAGCCAACAGGGGGTGGACTACGAGCAGTACTTC. Translating it yields CASSQQGVDYEQYF.

V gene TRBV18 combines with J gene TRBJ2-6; D perhaps matches TRBD2 (5 bases). From germline, CDR1 is KGHSH and CDR2 LQKENI. V lost 4 bases to trimming and J lost 3 bases, with 7 bases between them. This CDR3 comprises 14 residues. In nucleotides, the CDR3 is TGTGCCAGCTCACAGAGGGTTGGGGCCAACGTCCTGACTTTC. The encoded protein is CASSQRVGANVLTF.

The rearrangement links TRBV9 to TRBJ2-1; 8 bases are a match to TRBD2. The CDR3 totals 15 residues. In germline, CDR1 is SGDLS, CDR2 YYNGEE. Trimming cost V 0 bases and J 4 bases; bases outside gene matches: 3. The CDR3 DNA reads as TGTGCCAGCAGCGTAGGCGGGGGGCCATACAATGAGCAGTTCTTC. It encodes CASSVGGGPYNEQFF.